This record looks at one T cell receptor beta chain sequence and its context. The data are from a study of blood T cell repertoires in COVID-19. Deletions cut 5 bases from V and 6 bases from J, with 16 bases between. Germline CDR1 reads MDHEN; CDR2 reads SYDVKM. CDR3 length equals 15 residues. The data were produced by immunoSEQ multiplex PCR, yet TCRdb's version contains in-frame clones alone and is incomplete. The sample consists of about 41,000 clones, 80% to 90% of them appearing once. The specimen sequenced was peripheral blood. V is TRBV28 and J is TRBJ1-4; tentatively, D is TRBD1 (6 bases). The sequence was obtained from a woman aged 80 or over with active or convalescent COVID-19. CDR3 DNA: TGTGCCAGCAGTCGCCCGCAGGGGCTGGATGAAAAACTGTTTTTT. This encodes CASSRPQGLDEKLFF.